The sequence of this TCR beta chain was determined in a study of T cells in Graves' hyperthyroidism and ophthalmopathy (dated by TCRdb to the late 2010s). Background for the entire study: Peripheral blood samples were taken at initial diagnosis, before any treatment was given. Prospective prediction of ophthalmopathy was tested in an independent validation cohort consisting of 18 hyperthyroidism patients and 17 patients who later progressed to ophthalmopathy. To identify TCR V-J signatures that set the groups apart, the researchers used a discovery cohort of about a hundred patients, made up of approximately 43 with Graves' ophthalmopathy and about 59 with stable Graves' hyperthyroidism. After blood sampling, hyperthyroidism patients were treated with methimazole at a starting dose of 30 mg daily, and ophthalmopathy patients were treated with high-dose intravenous methylprednisolone. In addition, the study compared T-cell repertoires in thyroid tissue and in blood from several Graves' hyperthyroidism patients. The paper reports TCR Vbeta CDR3 sequencing of approximately 140 peripheral blood samples: around 45 ophthalmopathy, some 80 hyperthyroidism and 17 progressor patients. The 100 or so discovery patients were divided at random into training and test sets in a 7:3 ratio. Study-level results and caveats: Sample size was not statistically predetermined, and investigators were not blinded to group allocation. In cross-validation, a model built on a 13 V-J signature told ophthalmopathy apart from stable hyperthyroidism with over 85% sensitivity and around 81% specificity, and in testing the same model reached 80%/75%. In validation, the model predicted progression to ophthalmopathy a median of about 5.9 months before onset, with 65% to 71% sensitivity and just under 75% specificity. Blood samples also contained most of the expanded thyroid clonotypes (frequency above 0.001), which suggests that blood repertoires may reflect thyroid immune responses.

Graves' hyperthyroidism was defined as stable when no progression to ophthalmopathy occurred over 18 months of follow-up. Hyperthyroidism patients were newly diagnosed, with disease duration under 2 months, and aged 18 to 65 years. The study excluded patients with uncontrolled infections, other autoimmune diseases, pregnancy or lactation. Diagnoses were established on the basis of clinical symptoms, serum thyroxine and TRAb, thyroid ultrasound, and orbital computed tomography. PBMCs were isolated from approximately 10 ml of fresh peripheral blood by Ficoll-Paque density gradient centrifugation. Total RNA was extracted with Trizol reagent, and quality was checked on an Agilent 2100 Bioanalyzer. From a lookup of the germline V gene, CDR1 and CDR2 are SQVTM and ANQGSEA. V loses 1 base, J loses 5 bases, and the germline ends lie 14 bases apart. The CDR3 holds 14 amino acids from the cysteine to the phenylalanine. Only the CDR3 region is kept as DNA, spanning 42 bases read in frame from base 1.

Amplification of TCR beta CDR3 regions was carried out from RNA transcripts. The first round of RT-PCR for the TCR CDR3 was performed with the HTBI primer set and the Qiagen OneStep RT-PCR kit. A second multiplex PCR round built the libraries, followed by size selection and purification. Paired-end sequencing of the libraries was performed with 100 bp reads on an Illumina HiSeq2000. The source study handled its data this way. Raw data were processed with SOAPnuke, discarding reads with adapters, uncalled bases, mean Phred below 15, or no exact constant-primer or identifier match. COPE v1.2.5 was used to merge the high-quality paired reads, and each unique nucleotide sequence was defined as a clonotype. MiTCR v1.1 was used to align clonotypes to the IMGT TRBV, TRBD and TRBJ reference segments. Analysis was restricted to V-J combinations with a frequency above 0.0001, which covered over 98% of repertoires. The TCS score was defined as F50 (clonal expansion) divided by E x V (chaos), with BLOSUM62-based TCRdist calculated between CDR3 peptides within each V-J. Welch's t-statistics and random forest reduced fewer than 600 V-J features to about 13, which were used in a naive Bayes classifier (R e1071). In-frame beta chains were kept once TCRdb had trimmed the public reads at Q25 with fastp and called clones with MiXCR. CDR3 protein sequences are deduplicated, and each keeps its most common genes and DNA. What appears here as the V and J calls and clone size reflects TCRdb's work, not the paper's. This sample holds about 510,000 distinct CDR3 sequences; around 13% were observed only once. The top ten hold roughly 14% of the sample.

On this clonotype: Its target antigen remains unknown. No base quality information exists; no much larger clone differs at one position.

Here the chain combines TRBV29-1 and TRBJ1-1, with TRBD1 perhaps the D gene, on 6 matching bases. Material for sequencing was blood. The TCR comes from a woman in her thirties or forties with Graves' hyperthyroidism. The DNA is TGCAGCGTTGAAGTGGGGGGCCGGCGGACTGAAGCTTTCTTT. It specifies CSVEVGGRRTEAFF.